Listed here are 19 T cell receptor beta chains from one sample, sequenced in a study of blood T cell repertoires in COVID-19. Some clones are missing from TCRdb's copy, which holds only in-frame ones; the method was immunoSEQ multiplex PCR. The table includes fewer than 500,000 clones, 88% detected once. The sample comprised PBMCs or T cells enriched from blood (not recorded which). These receptors originate from a woman in her 30s with acute COVID-19.

This chain uses TRBV4-1 with TRBJ1-5; D is unclear. Germline CDR1 and CDR2: MGHRA and YSYEKL. Trimming cost V 6 bases and J 1 base, with 13 bases left between them. The CDR3 length is 15 residues. The CDR3: CASSVRRESNQPQHF. The CDR3 region has the DNA TGCGCCAGCAGTGTCAGACGGGAAAGCAATCAGCCCCAGCATTTT.

CDR3 DNA: TGCGCCAGCAGCTTGGGCGCAGGGAGGAATTCACCCCTCCACTTT. Residues: CASSLGAGRNSPLHF. This rearrangement joins TRBV5-1 to TRBJ1-6, with a possible D match to TRBD1 (5 bases). Germline CDR1 and CDR2: SGHRS and YFSETQ. The CDR3 runs to 15 residues. V lost 0 bases and J lost 7, with 11 bases in between.

This clone was counted a single time. The rearrangement joins TRBV4-3 to TRBJ1-4; D not certain. The V gene's germline CDR1 is LGHNA and CDR2 YSLEER. The CDR3 has 15 residues. Deletions cut 4 bases from V and 10 bases from J, with 19 bases between. The CDR3 region is CASSPRYGERGKLFF. For the CDR3, the DNA is TGCGCCAGCAGCCCCCGATATGGGGAGCGAGGAAAACTGTTTTTT.

Only one count was recorded for this clone. This chain joins TRBV3-1 (or the pseudogene TRBV3-2) and TRBJ1-1; TRBD1 agrees at 9 bases. Germline loops: CDR1 LGHDT, CDR2 YNNKEL (reference sequence). This CDR3 is built from 14 residues. V was clipped by 4 bases and J by 2 bases; unmatched bases: 2. The CDR3 region has the DNA TGTGCCAGCAGCCGGGGACAGGGTAACACTGAAGCTTTCTTT. Encoded protein: CASSRGQGNTEAFF.

Concerning this clone: Other DNA sequences from this sample encode an identical CDR3 as well. The chain links TRBV9 to TRBJ2-7, with 7 bases lining up with TRBD1. J was trimmed by 1 base and V by 2 bases; bases with no gene match: 3. Germline V gene sequence: CDR1 SGDLS, CDR2 YYNGEE. This CDR3 comprises 14 residues. CDR3 sequence reads: CASSVGDRSYEQYF. The CDR3 region has the DNA TGTGCCAGCAGCGTCGGGGACAGATCCTACGAGCAGTACTTC. Full variable domain (rest looked up from reference TRBV9 and TRBJ2-7): DSGVTQTPKHLITATGQRVTLRCSPRSGDLSVYWYQQSLDQGLQFLIQYYNGEERAKGNILERFSAQQFPDLHSELNLSSLELGDSALYFCASSVGDRSYEQYFGPGTRLTVT.

The rearrangement uses TRBV4-1 and TRBJ2-7; no clear D. Germline V gives CDR1 MGHRA, CDR2 YSYEKL. Trimming removed 5 bases at V and 5 bases at J, with 13 bases between. The CDR3 length is 13 residues. The CDR3 region has the DNA TGCGCCAGCAGCGACGGAGCCTTGGACGAGCAGTACTTC. It encodes CASSDGALDEQYF.

The V gene is TRBV5-1, the J gene TRBJ1-1, with a possible D match to TRBD1 (6 bases). With 2 bases removed from V and 3 bases from J, the gap between germline ends came to 11 bases. The CDR3 spans 14 residues. The germline V gene has CDR1 SGHRS and CDR2 YFSETQ. CDR3 in DNA: TGCGCCAGCAGCTTTGGGGGGGCAGACACTGAAGCTTTCTTT. Translation gives CASSFGGADTEAFF.

The chain couples TRBV15 to TRBJ1-2, with 7 positions matching TRBD1. Germline CDR1 reads LNHNV; CDR2 reads YYDKDF (reference sequence). The CDR3 has 13 residues. J gave up 8 bases and V 2 bases, and 5 bases lay outside the gene matches. The CDR3: CATSRPQGEGYTF. CDR3 DNA: TGTGCCACCAGCAGACCGCAGGGGGAGGGCTACACCTTC.

The chain employs TRBV10-3 and TRBJ1-5; TRBD1 is a possible D gene (6 bases). This CDR3 comprises 14 residues. V was pared by 0 bases and J by 6 bases, with 9 bases between. Germline V gene data show CDR1 as ENHRY and CDR2 as SYGVKD. The CDR3 DNA reads as TGTGCCATCAGTGAGTCAGGGGGTTCTCAGCCCCAGCATTTT. Amino acid sequence: CAISESGGSQPQHF.

This chain uses TRBV2 with TRBJ2-7; the match to TRBD2 covers 11 bases. CDR3 length equals 18 residues. Germline values: CDR1 SNHLY, CDR2 FYNNEI. The trim removed 1 base at V and 4 bases at J, leaving 12 bases unmatched. The CDR3 bases are TGTGCCAGCAGTGAAGTTGGGCTAGCGGGGGGCGAGAGTTACGAGCAGTACTTC. Its protein product is CASSEVGLAGGESYEQYF.

V and J are TRBV19 and TRBJ1-5; 7 nucleotides align to TRBD1. The J segment lost 4 bases and the V segment lost 4 bases, leaving 7 bases of the junction unmatched. CDR3 length equals 15 residues. The germline V gene has CDR1 LNHDA and CDR2 SQIVND (reference sequence). The CDR3 bases are TGTGCCAGTAGTACGGGGACAGATAGAAATCAGCCCCAGCATTTT. It is translated as CASSTGTDRNQPQHF.

The chain has TRBV6-5 and TRBJ1-2; 7 bases fit TRBD1. V lost 6 bases, J lost 6 bases, and 7 bases stayed unmatched. The CDR3 is 13 amino acids. CDR1 and CDR2 (germline): MNHEY, SVGAGI. The DNA for the CDR3 is TGTGCCAGCAGACACAGGACAGGCAATGGCTACACCTTC. It translates to CASRHRTGNGYTF.

The gene calls are TRBV14 and TRBJ1-4; 11 nucleotides agree with TRBD1. In germline, CDR1 is SGHDN, CDR2 FVKESK. Germline trimming cut 1 base from V and 8 bases from J; bases unmatched to any gene: 3. The CDR3 contains 15 residues. The CDR3 DNA follows: TGTGCCAGCAGCCAAGTTAGGGACAGGGGGGAAAAACTGTTTTTT. Protein: CASSQVRDRGEKLFF.

The chain employs TRBV24-1 and TRBJ2-3, with D unresolved. The length of the CDR3 is 15 residues. Germline V gives CDR1 KGHDR, CDR2 SFDVKD. V was pared by 4 bases and J by 0 bases, with 10 bases between. CDR3 in amino acids: CATSDLLVSTDTQYF. Here the CDR3 DNA reads TGTGCCACCAGTGACCTTCTAGTTAGCACAGATACGCAGTATTTT.

V is TRBV5-6 and J is TRBJ1-4; D not resolved. Germline-derived CDR1 and CDR2 are SGHDT and YYEEEE. Trimming cost V 4 bases and J 8 bases, with 9 bases left between them. The CDR3 spans 12 residues. CDR3 coding DNA: TGTGCCAGCAGCCGGCTCGGGGAAAAACTGTTTTTT. Translated: CASSRLGEKLFF.

V is TRBV10-2 and J is TRBJ1-5, with a weak D call TRBD1 (6 bases). Germline V gene lookup returns CDR1 WSHSY and CDR2 SAAADI. The CDR3 contains 13 residues. V was shortened by 2 bases and J by 15 bases, with 17 bases between the two germline ends. The CDR3 is CASSEPPAGTTHF. The CDR3 DNA sequence: TGCGCCAGCAGTGAGCCCCCGGCCGGGACAACGCATTTT.

The V gene is TRBV7-3, the J gene TRBJ1-6; 7 bases align to TRBD1. V gave up 5 bases and J gave up 7 bases; unmatched junction bases: 2. There are 13 residues in the CDR3. CDR1 SGHTA and CDR2 FQGTGA come from the germline V gene. The CDR3 loop reads CASSPGQNSPLHF. CDR3 sequence (DNA): TGTGCCAGCAGCCCGGGACAGAATTCACCCCTCCACTTT.

This chain joins TRBV30 and TRBJ1-5; D might be TRBD1 (6 bases). Trimming pared 1 base from V and 4 bases from J, leaving 14 bases between. Per germline, CDR1 GTSNPN and CDR2 SVGIG (reference sequence). The CDR3 loop spans 15 amino acids. Here the CDR3 DNA reads TGTGCCTGGAGTGCCACAGGGTATGGGAATCAGCCCCAGCATTTT. Its protein product is CAWSATGYGNQPQHF.

The rearrangement links TRBV2 to TRBJ2-7; possibly TRBD1 for D (5 bases). This CDR3 has 12 residues. Germline V gene lookup returns CDR1 SNHLY and CDR2 FYNNEI. V gave up 7 bases and J gave up 6 bases, with 13 bases separating them. The CDR3 here is CASKKQGPEQYF. The CDR3 DNA follows: TGTGCCAGCAAAAAGCAGGGCCCCGAGCAGTACTTC.